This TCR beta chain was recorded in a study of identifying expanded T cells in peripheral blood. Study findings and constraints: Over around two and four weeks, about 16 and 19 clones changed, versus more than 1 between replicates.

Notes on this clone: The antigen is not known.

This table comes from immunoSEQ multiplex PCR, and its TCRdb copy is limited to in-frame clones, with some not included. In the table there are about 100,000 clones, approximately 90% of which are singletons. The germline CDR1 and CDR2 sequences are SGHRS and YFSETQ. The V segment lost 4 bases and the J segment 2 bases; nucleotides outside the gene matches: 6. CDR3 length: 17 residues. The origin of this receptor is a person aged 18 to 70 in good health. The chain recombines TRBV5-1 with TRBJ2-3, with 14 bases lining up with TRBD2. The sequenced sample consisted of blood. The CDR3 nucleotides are TGCGCCAGCAGCCGCGGGACTAGCGGGGGACTCACAGATACGCAGTATTTT. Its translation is CASSRGTSGGLTDTQYF.